The rows below give T cell receptor beta chains drawn from one sample of a study of blood T cell repertoires in COVID-19. Repertoires were generated with immunoSEQ multiplex PCR, while TCRdb's copy carries only in-frame clones and drops some. Of approximately 100,000 clones listed, 85% to 90% are singletons. Source material: peripheral blood. The origin of the receptors is a woman at least 80 years old with active COVID-19. Both conserved end residues are part of each CDR3. Fields, in order: clone size, V gene, J gene, D gene, CDR3 DNA, CDR3 protein. The D gene is left open where the match is weak. The size field is filled for only some rows; it gives once, few, many or a size class.

>-|TRBV6-5|TRBJ2-5|TRBD2
TGTGCCAGCTTAGCCGGGACTACCCAAGAGACCCAGTACTTC
CASLAGTTQETQYF
>-|TRBV19|TRBJ2-3|-
TGTGCCAGTAGTCCCCCAGGGGCTAGCACAGATACGCAGTATTTT
CASSPPGASTDTQYF
>-|TRBV10-3|TRBJ2-2|TRBD2
TGTGCCATCAGTGAGTCGTTCGGCAGGGCCGACAGCGGGAGGGTCCGGACCGGGGAGCTGTTTTTT
CAISESFGRADSGRVRTGELFF
>-|TRBV19|TRBJ1-5|-
TGTGCCAGTAGTATACCGCGGGGACCCGGGCATTTT
CASSIPRGPGHF
>-|TRBV6-5|TRBJ2-7|-
TGTGCCAGCACCCCAGGCCCCAATTATCCCTACGAGCAGTACTTC
CASTPGPNYPYEQYF
>-|TRBV19|TRBJ1-5|-
TGTGCCAGTAGTATATTGGGGGGGCTTGGTAGCAATCAGCCCCAGCATTTT
CASSILGGLGSNQPQHF
>-|TRBV11-3|TRBJ1-1|-
TGTGCCAGCAGCCCCTCTTGGAACACTGAAGCTTTCTTT
CASSPSWNTEAFF
>-|TRBV15|TRBJ2-3|-
TGTGCCACCAGCAGAGTCCGTCCAGGGGTCACAGATACGCAGTATTTT
CATSRVRPGVTDTQYF
>-|TRBV7-3|TRBJ2-1|-
TGTGCCAGCAGCCGGGATAGAGGGTACAATGAGCAGTTCTTC
CASSRDRGYNEQFF
>once|TRBV10-2|TRBJ2-1|TRBD2
TGCGCCAGCGTTGCGCTAGCGGGAAATTTTGAGCAGTTCTTC
CASVALAGNFEQFF
>-|TRBV5-1|TRBJ2-1|-
TGCGCCAGCAGCTGGGGTCCCGGGGGTAATGAGCAGTTCTTC
CASSWGPGGNEQFF
>-|TRBV24-1|TRBJ2-7|TRBD1
TGTGCCACCAGCGGCAGGGGGCCTGGGGGCTCCTACGAGCAGTACTTC
CATSGRGPGGSYEQYF
>many|TRBV7-3|TRBJ1-1|TRBD1
TGTGCCAGCAGCTTAAACAGGGGAACTGAAGCTTTCTTT
CASSLNRGTEAFF
>once|TRBV7-3|TRBJ2-5|-
TGTGCCAGCAGTCCAGGGTACCAAGAGACCCAGTACTTC
CASSPGYQETQYF
>-|TRBV2|TRBJ1-2|TRBD1
TGTGCCAGCGGGACAGGGAGGGAGAGATGGTATGGCTACACCTTC
CASGTGRERWYGYTF
>-|TRBV11-2|TRBJ1-1|-
TGTGCCAGCAGCTCCCTCGAGAGGGGGATCACTGAAGCTTTCTTT
CASSSLERGITEAFF
>-|TRBV7-2|TRBJ2-2|TRBD2
TGTGCCAGCAGCTTAACCTCCCGGACTAGGTACCCCGGGGAGCTGTTTTTT
CASSLTSRTRYPGELFF
>-|TRBV27|TRBJ2-1|-
TGTGCCAGCAGTTGGGGGACAACTACCTACAATGAGCAGTTCTTC
CASSWGTTTYNEQFF
>-|TRBV7-2|TRBJ1-4|TRBD1
TGTGCCAGCGCACGTACAGGGGTGACTAATGAAAAACTGTTTTTT
CASARTGVTNEKLFF
>-|TRBV19|TRBJ2-1|TRBD1
TGTGCCAGTAGCTGGGACAGGGGGAGTGAGCAGTTCTTC
CASSWDRGSEQFF
>-|TRBV29-1|TRBJ1-2|-
TGCAGCGTCCGGGATCATCTCCCCTATGGCTACACCTTC
CSVRDHLPYGYTF
>-|TRBV2|TRBJ2-5|-
TGTGCCAGCAGGGCCCTAAGAGGGATCGAGACCCAGTACTTC
CASRALRGIETQYF
>few|TRBV7-3|TRBJ1-5|-
TGTGCCAGCAGTCTAGGAGGGTTTAATCAGCCCCAGCATTTT
CASSLGGFNQPQHF
>-|TRBV18|TRBJ2-7|-
TGTGCCAGCTCACCGCGAGGGAACGAGCAGTACTTC
CASSPRGNEQYF
>-|TRBV7-9|TRBJ2-3|TRBD2
TGTGCCAGCAGCTTAAGGCTAGCGGGAGATACGCAGTATTTT
CASSLRLAGDTQYF
>-|TRBV5-1|TRBJ1-4|-
TGCGCCAGCAGCTTGGCTGGGGTTGGGGGCAGTGAAAAACTGTTTTTT
CASSLAGVGGSEKLFF
>once|TRBV5-1|TRBJ2-2|TRBD2
TGCGCCAGCAGCTTGGTCCTAGCGGGAGAGGTCGGGGAGCTGTTTTTT
CASSLVLAGEVGELFF
>-|TRBV10-3|TRBJ2-6|TRBD1
TGTGCCATCACTGCCGGGACAGGGGCATTTTCTGGGGCCAACGTCCTGACTTTC
CAITAGTGAFSGANVLTF
>-|TRBV7-3|TRBJ2-1|TRBD1
TGTGCCAGCAGCCCCGGGACAGGGGGTGAGCAGTTCTTC
CASSPGTGGEQFF
>-|TRBV28|TRBJ2-6|TRBD2
TGTGCCAGCAGTTTATCAAGCGGGAGAAGATCTGGGGCCAACGTCCTGACTTTC
CASSLSSGRRSGANVLTF
>-|TRBV18|TRBJ1-1|-
TGTGCCAGCTCACCGACGGGGGAAAGGGCTGAAGCTTTCTTT
CASSPTGERAEAFF
>-|TRBV28|TRBJ1-6|TRBD1
TGTGCCAGCAGTTTAACAAGGGGGCATAATTCACCCCTCCACTTT
CASSLTRGHNSPLHF
>-|TRBV28|TRBJ1-6|-
TGTGCCAGCAGATACACAAATTCACCCCTCCACTTT
CASRYTNSPLHF
>-|TRBV25-1|TRBJ2-2|TRBD1
TGTGCCAGCCATCCGGGACAGGCCACCGGGGAGCTGTTTTTT
CASHPGQATGELFF
>-|TRBV7-2|TRBJ2-3|-
TGTGCCAGCAGCTTAAGAGGTGAAATAGCCCTGTATTTT
CASSLRGEIALYF
>once|TRBV21-1|TRBJ2-1|-
TGTGCCAGCAGCATACATAGCGGAAGGTTGGGTAATGAGCAGTTCTTC
CASSIHSGRLGNEQFF
>-|TRBV3-1/TRBV3-2|TRBJ1-3|-
TGTGCCAGCAGCCGGGACACGAATTTT
CASSRDTNF
>-|TRBV7-9|TRBJ2-3|TRBD2
TGTGCCAGCAGCTTAGCGCGGTGGCTAGCGGGAGATGAGGATACGCAGTATTTT
CASSLARWLAGDEDTQYF
>-|TRBV12-3/TRBV12-4|TRBJ1-2|-
TGTGCCAGCGGGATACAGGGTAACTATGGCTACACCTTC
CASGIQGNYGYTF
>-|TRBV10-3|TRBJ2-5|-
TGTGCCATCAGTGAGTCGACTAGACCCTCGGAGACCCAGTACTTC
CAISESTRPSETQYF
>-|TRBV19|TRBJ2-7|TRBD2
TGTGCCAGTAGTACCCAGGCCCATACGCTGGGGGGGTACGAGCAGTACTTC
CASSTQAHTLGGYEQYF